This TCR beta chain was found in a study of cytomegalovirus exposure and HLA in healthy donors (dated by TCRdb to about 2017). At the level of the whole study: In an earlier analysis of 587 of the donors, 276 Gb of sequence data and 117 million unique TCR beta sequences from about 179 million T cells were reported. About 330 gigabases of sequencing data and around 90 million unique TCR sequences made up an early release that covered 500 to 650 HLA-typed donors. Of the 350 to 400 genotyped donors, roughly 80% fell in the genetic ancestry cluster associated with self-reported Caucasian donors. The study was designed to test whether signatures of past pathogen exposure could be identified by cataloging public T cell receptors. The T cell repertoires of several hundred subjects were profiled by immunosequencing and related to cytomegalovirus serostatus. Along with the approximately 650-subject first cohort, a separate validation cohort of 120 different subjects was used. To predict cytomegalovirus infection status, the study combined high-throughput TCR immunosequencing, statistical association of individual TCRs with disease status, and machine learning. A later analysis re-examined previously published TCR beta repertoires from roughly 720 donors and added high-resolution HLA genotyping to investigate patterns of TCR occurrence. In the later analysis, no new phenotypic data were used to find candidate immune exposures; instead, reliance was placed on TCR beta sequences and their occurrence across donors. An earlier analysis of 450 to 750 of the donors used high-throughput TCR beta sequencing to judge whether each TCR beta V gene segment behaved as functional or pseudogenic. Donor age, sex, ethnicity and CMV serostatus were collected together with the repertoire data. A later genetic analysis took genome-wide SNP genotypes for about 55% of the 666 donors and used that subset as a discovery cohort. All discovery cohort repertoires had been generated using a single sequencing platform. Class I and class II HLA loci were covered by the typing at four-digit resolution. The number of typed donors differed by locus: about 620-640 for A, B, C, DRB1 and DQB1; about 520 for DQA1; 606 for DPA1; and 400 to 480 for DPB1. Roughly 5 DR-DQ haplotypes were handled as single units for association and clustering because linkage in the cohort was strong. On average, roughly 240,000 unique TCR beta nucleotide sequences were sequenced per donor among 398 genotyped donors of the cohort, with roughly 18% of those sequences being non-productive. On the study overall, not on this receptor specifically: While some public TCRs were present in many individuals, most TCR sequences turned up only very rarely across donors. Broadly in line with IMGT annotations, most TCR beta V segments showed up in productive rearrangements about 87% or about 30% of the time in an earlier analysis of a few hundred of the donors. The authors suggested that the approach could potentially be generalized to other disease states and immunological phenotypes. When HLA alleles, especially DR and DQ, strongly co-occurred, attributing TCR associations to individual alleles was difficult. The cohort was sequenced for TCR beta chains only, and without alpha or paired-chain data the features that could be detected were limited. Because counts were too low, about 15 rarely observed V segments, including chromosome 9 orphons, were left out of the earlier analysis of a few hundred of the donors. Some IMGT-functional V segments, including TRBV6-2 and TRBV6-3, could not be distinguished by the 87-base-pair reads and were therefore excluded. Specific HLA alleles were associated with some 15,000 TCR beta sequences at a false discovery rate of 0.05 in a later analysis. For the cohort, immune exposure information was limited to CMV serostatus. In a later analysis, HLA-associated TCR beta chains showed more clonal expansion and lower generation probabilities than non-associated chains that were equally common. A later analysis found that most CMV-associated TCR beta chains appeared HLA-restricted, with HLA associations seemingly driven largely by CMV exposure. Several of the top co-occurrence clusters appeared to be linked to parvovirus B19, influenza, CMV and Epstein-Barr virus, according to a later analysis. A later genetic analysis associated a missense DCLRE1C variant with V-gene and J-gene trimming of TCR beta chains, and an independent cohort replicated the association. A later analysis found that TCR association rates varied across HLA loci, with DRB1 alleles showing the most associated TCRs and HLA-C alleles the fewest. The sequencing pipeline was judged likely to have produced a cluster of highly shared sequence variants as a technical artifact. Because HLA typing was missing for some donors at each locus, association tests included only the typed subset. A further reported finding was that TCR beta sequences accurately predicted the HLA-A and HLA-B alleles for most subjects in the first cohort. Compared with the approximately 700-donor mean, donors in an Asian-associated ancestry cluster had fewer N-insertions in productive TCRs, according to a later genetic analysis. Cytomegalovirus status was reported to be diagnosed by the classifier with high specificity and sensitivity in both the original and validation cohorts. The presence/absence analyses assumed that sequencing depth was roughly uniform across donors, and that assumption may not be true. Linkage disequilibrium might explain the correlated functional status among segregating V segments, but an unknown experimental factor could not be excluded. A total of about 150 TCR beta chains were listed by the study as associated with cytomegalovirus. In vitro tests confirmed that three of the cytomegalovirus-associated TCR beta chains recognize cytomegalovirus antigens.

CDR1 is given as SGHRS and CDR2 as YFSETQ, both from the germline V gene. The CDR3 spans 15 residues, from the cysteine through the phenylalanine. Of all the DNA, just the CDR3 is kept, 45 bases in frame from base 1. After removal of 4 bases from V and 7 bases from J, the junction retains 14 bases not matched to a gene. A note on this clone: Its antigen remains unidentified. No base-level quality is on record; no much larger clone is a single base apart.

Libraries were built with the immunoSEQ multiplex PCR assay. For the multiplex PCR, a mixture combining 60 forward primers for TCR Vbeta segments and 13 reverse primers for TCR Jbeta segments was used. The CDR3 region of rearranged TCR beta genes was amplified from genomic DNA with a multiplex PCR assay. The amplified TCR beta libraries were sequenced on the Illumina HiSeq System as 87-base-pair reads. In the source study's methods: A later analysis counted about 80 million unique TCR beta chains across the approximately 700 repertoires, and some 11 million of these chains were shared by at least two donors. A nearest-neighbor algorithm error-corrected the raw reads and collapsed the reads into unique sequences, merging closely related sequences to remove PCR and sequencing errors. V, D and J gene segments were assigned by aligning CDR3 sequences to IMGT reference sequences. Each retained sequence needed at least a six-nucleotide match to both a V gene segment and a J gene segment. A rearrangement was called productive if the CDR3 had no stop codons and remained in frame with V and J, and every other rearrangement was called non-productive. Following IMGT convention, CDR3 was defined as the stretch from the second conserved V-encoded cysteine to the conserved J-encoded phenylalanine. Sequences without an unambiguous match to a single V gene segment were excluded from the earlier analysis of approximately 600 of the donors. In an earlier analysis of several hundred of the donors, V segments were called functional above 56.7% productive rearrangements and were called segregating when the between-donor standard deviation exceeded 5%. To diagnose cytomegalovirus status from the catalog of TCR beta chain sequences, a statistical classification framework was built. In a later analysis, TCR nucleotide sequences were compared against IMGT/GENE-DB human TR gene sequences so that V and J genes could be assigned. A later analysis assigned CDR3 sequences and most-parsimonious VDJ recombination scenarios with the TCRdist pipeline. A later analysis defined each TCR beta chain by its CDR3 amino acid sequence plus V-gene family, and excluded reads lacking a unique V-gene family. To address suspected cross-contamination and a sequencing artifact, a later analysis removed approximately 600 highly shared, low-generation-probability nucleotide sequences. For each public chain, a later analysis derived a clonal expansion index from normalized ranks of inferred template counts within each repertoire. In a later analysis, generation probabilities were computed with a VDJ recombination model fitted to out-of-frame rearrangements, and the resulting probabilities were checked against IGoR. In a later analysis, hypergeometric tests were used to score TCR-TCR, TCR-HLA and TCR-CMV co-occurrence, with a repertoire-size bias correction applied to TCR pairs. A later analysis estimated false discovery rates by permuting HLA or CMV assignments 20 times. In a later analysis, co-occurring TCRs were grouped using DBSCAN, with TCRdist sequence similarity added in when clustering inside HLA-allele-positive subsets. Repertoires with fewer than 30,000 or more than 120,000 public chains, plus five repertoires with anomalous nucleotide sharing, were excluded from co-occurrence clustering. The table comes from immuneACCESS by way of TCRdb, which keeps in-frame sequences with V and J called. Part of the clones is missing from these tables; in studies checked, under half for an unresolved V gene and the rest for unknown reasons. The V and J calls and clone size come from that table; D and trimming were worked out from the DNA. This sample comprises about 250,000 clones, about 77% of them detected only once. In total, the top ten clones hold about 0.47% of the sample.

The cohort was made up of around 720 healthy bone marrow donors. At the time of sampling, every cohort member was nominally healthy, though immune exposures that went unrecorded were likely present. The donor was CMV seronegative and belonged to the group of 320 or so seronegative cohort members. Each donor provided a peripheral blood sample, and peripheral blood mononuclear cells were used for TCR beta sequencing. Genomic DNA extraction from the blood cell samples was performed with the Qiagen DNeasy Blood Extraction Kit. The origin of this receptor is a boy younger than 18 in good health and CMV-seronegative. Sequencing used PBMCs. The V and J genes are TRBV5-1 and TRBJ2-7, with 7 central nucleotides matching TRBD1. The encoded CDR3 is CASSPTGDPLREQYF. DNA sequence: TGCGCCAGCAGCCCAACAGGGGACCCCTTGCGGGAGCAGTACTTC.